Listed below are T cell receptor beta chains from one sample, sequenced in a study of T-cell reconstitution after alpha-beta-depleted transplantation in children. From the PCR reads, TCRdb called clonotypes with MiXCR, one entry per CDR3 protein. The sample carries 200,000 to 250,000 distinct CDR3 sequences, 6.5% to 10% recorded once. Sequencing used PBMCs, mostly from graft donor cells, obtained 180 days after TCRalphabeta/CD19-depleted stem cell transplant. All receptors come from a male patient under 18 who had a stem cell transplant for acute lymphoblastic leukemia, so the T cells may come from the graft donor. CDR3s include the opening cysteine and the closing phenylalanine or tryptophan. A D gene is named only where the DNA matches it firmly. Only some rows state a clone size, as once, few, many or a class for expanded clones.

>TRBD1|TRBV12-3/TRBV12-4|TRBJ1-2|many
CASSLSGGFGYTF
TGTGCCAGCAGTCTATCAGGGGGCTTTGGCTACACCTTC
>TRBD1|TRBV7-9|TRBJ2-7|many
CASSFTRDSYYEQYF
TGTGCCAGCAGTTTTACCCGGGACAGCTACTACGAGCAGTACTTC
>NA|TRBV29-1|TRBJ2-7|many
CSVELVDDRLPYEQYF
TGCAGCGTTGAATTGGTGGACGACAGGCTACCCTACGAGCAGTACTTC
>NA|TRBV28|TRBJ1-1|many
CASSLPKSNTEAFF
TGTGCCAGCAGTTTACCCAAGTCGAACACTGAAGCTTTCTTT
>NA|TRBV6-2/TRBV6-3|TRBJ2-7|many
CASSYGGFVYEQYF
TGTGCCAGCAGTTATGGGGGGTTTGTTTACGAGCAGTACTTC
>NA|TRBV7-2|TRBJ2-7|many
CASSFDGQYEQYF
TGTGCCAGCAGCTTTGACGGTCAGTACGAGCAGTACTTC
>NA|TRBV12-3/TRBV12-4|TRBJ1-1|many
CASSFGENTEAFF
TGTGCCAGCAGTTTTGGGGAGAACACTGAAGCTTTCTTT
>NA|TRBV5-1|TRBJ2-3|medium-sized
CASSFGRPQDTQYF
TGCGCCAGCAGCTTTGGGAGGCCTCAAGATACGCAGTATTTT
>TRBD1|TRBV12-3/TRBV12-4|TRBJ1-2|many
CASSSTQGGGYTF
TGTGCCAGCAGTTCGACCCAGGGGGGTGGCTACACCTTC
>NA|TRBV6-2/TRBV6-3|TRBJ1-5|many
CASSRQSGGNQPQHF
TGTGCCAGCAGTCGCCAGAGTGGGGGCAATCAGCCCCAGCATTTT
>NA|TRBV19|TRBJ2-1|many
CASYGSGDEQFF
TGTGCCAGCTACGGATCGGGCGATGAGCAGTTCTTC
>TRBD2|TRBV29-1|TRBJ2-3|many
CSVRSGRVGDTQYF
TGCAGCGTGAGAAGCGGGAGGGTAGGAGATACGCAGTATTTT
>TRBD2|TRBV5-4|TRBJ2-1|few
CASSLEAGLAGENEQFF
TGTGCCAGCAGCTTGGAGGCTGGACTAGCGGGGGAGAATGAGCAGTTCTTC
>TRBD1|TRBV20-1|TRBJ1-4|many
CSARTTGGWDEKLFF
TGCAGTGCTAGAACGACAGGGGGCTGGGATGAAAAACTGTTTTTT
>TRBD1|TRBV10-3|TRBJ1-2|many
CAISGGQVYGYTF
TGTGCCATCAGTGGGGGACAGGTTTATGGCTACACCTTC
>NA|TRBV24-1|TRBJ2-3|many
CATSDSSGFPDTQYF
TGTGCCACCAGTGATTCTTCAGGGTTCCCAGATACGCAGTATTTT
>TRBD2|TRBV12-3/TRBV12-4|TRBJ2-7|many
CASSSSGGVRTEQYF
TGTGCCAGCAGTTCCAGCGGGGGGGTCAGAACCGAGCAGTACTTC
>TRBD1|TRBV29-1|TRBJ1-1|many
CSAQGAQGTEAFF
TGCAGCGCGCAGGGGGCGCAGGGCACTGAAGCTTTCTTT
>TRBD1|TRBV29-1|TRBJ2-2|many
CSARTGSNTGELFF
TGCAGCGCCCGGACAGGGTCGAACACCGGGGAGCTGTTTTTT
>TRBD2|TRBV29-1|TRBJ2-1|many
CSVLTRTSGVSSYNEQFF
TGCAGCGTCCTGACAAGGACTAGCGGGGTGAGCTCCTACAATGAGCAGTTCTTC
>NA|TRBV20-1|TRBJ2-2|many
CSAREGRKTGELFF
TGCAGTGCCCGAGAGGGACGGAAGACCGGGGAGCTGTTTTTT
>NA|TRBV7-6|TRBJ2-1|NA
CASSPWTKNNEQFF
TGTGCCAGCAGCCCATGGACTAAAAACAATGAGCAGTTCTTC
>TRBD1|TRBV11-2|TRBJ2-4|many
CASSLRIPGQGSKNIQYF
TGTGCCAGCAGCTTAAGGATACCGGGACAGGGCTCCAAAAACATTCAGTACTTC
>NA|TRBV18|TRBJ2-7|many
CASSPWDGEQYF
TGTGCCAGCTCACCATGGGATGGAGAGCAGTACTTC
>TRBD2|TRBV7-8|TRBJ2-7|many
CASSLAQRERIYEQYF
TGTGCCAGCAGCTTAGCCCAGCGGGAGCGTATCTACGAGCAGTACTTC
>NA|TRBV5-1|TRBJ2-2|many
CASTFPTRGELFF
TGCGCCAGCACCTTTCCAACCAGAGGGGAGCTGTTTTTT
>NA|TRBV6-2/TRBV6-3|TRBJ2-3|many
CASSYSLPDTQYF
TGTGCCAGCAGTTACTCGCTTCCAGATACGCAGTATTTT
>NA|TRBV18|TRBJ2-7|few
CASSPLAASYEQYF
TGTGCCAGCTCACCACTCGCGGCCTCCTACGAGCAGTACTTC
>TRBD1|TRBV25-1|TRBJ2-7|many
CASSYRDRGQYEQYF
TGTGCCAGCAGTTACCGGGACAGGGGGCAATACGAGCAGTACTTC
>TRBD2|TRBV9|TRBJ2-1|many
CASSEREGEQFF
TGTGCCAGCAGCGAACGGGAGGGTGAGCAGTTCTTC
>TRBD2|TRBV6-5|TRBJ2-7|few
CASSFGGTDLEQYF
TGTGCCAGCAGTTTCGGGGGGACCGACTTGGAGCAGTACTTC
>NA|TRBV7-2|TRBJ2-7|many
CASSLALARTYEQYF
TGTGCCAGCAGCTTAGCGCTCGCGAGGACCTACGAGCAGTACTTC
>NA|TRBV10-3|TRBJ2-7|many
CAISEGPYEQYF
TGTGCCATCAGTGAGGGGCCCTACGAGCAGTACTTC
>NA|TRBV29-1|TRBJ1-4|many
CSVERGEEKLFF
TGCAGCGTTGAACGCGGCGAGGAAAAACTGTTTTTT
>NA|TRBV7-2|TRBJ1-4|many
CASSLALGQGNEKLFF
TGTGCCAGCAGCTTAGCGTTGGGGCAGGGTAATGAAAAACTGTTTTTT
>NA|TRBV4-2|TRBJ1-2|many
CASSQGWDYGYTF
TGTGCCAGCAGCCAAGGTTGGGACTATGGCTACACCTTC
>NA|TRBV12-3/TRBV12-4|TRBJ2-5|many
CASSLMGNQYF
TGTGCCAGCAGTTTGATGGGGAACCAGTACTTC
>NA|TRBV6-2/TRBV6-3|TRBJ1-1|many
CASSYSEGGTEAFF
TGTGCCAGCAGTTACTCGGAGGGAGGAACTGAAGCTTTCTTT
>TRBD2|TRBV29-1|TRBJ2-3|many
CSVEDLPSGFSTDTQYF
TGCAGCGTTGAAGATCTCCCTAGCGGGTTTAGCACAGATACGCAGTATTTT
>NA|TRBV5-6|TRBJ2-7|many
CASSLSTYEQYF
TGTGCCAGCAGCCTTTCAACCTACGAGCAGTACTTC
>NA|TRBV7-3|TRBJ1-1|many
CASSSHRDDTEAFF
TGTGCCAGCAGCTCCCACAGGGACGACACTGAAGCTTTCTTT
>NA|TRBV7-9|TRBJ2-3|many
CASSPGEDTDTQYF
TGTGCCAGCAGCCCCGGGGAGGACACAGATACGCAGTATTTT
>NA|TRBV4-3|TRBJ2-7|many
CASSTAGKGYSYEQYF
TGCGCCAGCAGCACAGCAGGGAAGGGTTACTCCTACGAGCAGTACTTC
>NA|TRBV21-1|TRBJ2-7|NA
CASSTPSYEQYF
TGTGCCAGCAGTACCCCCAGCTACGAGCAGTACTTC
>NA|TRBV7-2|TRBJ2-4|many
CASNNPGEVGKNIQYF
TGTGCCAGCAACAATCCGGGGGAGGTTGGCAAAAACATTCAGTACTTC
>NA|TRBV21-1|TRBJ2-1|many
CASSIAPTGANEQFF
TGTGCCAGCAGCATCGCGCCCACAGGGGCCAATGAGCAGTTCTTC
>NA|TRBV28|TRBJ1-2|many
CASSSGRDYGYTF
TGTGCCAGCAGTTCAGGGAGGGACTATGGCTACACCTTC
>NA|TRBV6-2/TRBV6-3|TRBJ2-7|many
CASSYTGGPYEQYF
TGTGCCAGCAGTTATACAGGAGGGCCCTACGAGCAGTACTTC
>NA|TRBV7-9|TRBJ2-1|NA
CASSLVGGAHNEQFF
TGTGCCAGCAGCTTAGTTGGAGGCGCCCACAATGAGCAGTTCTTC
>NA|TRBV19|TRBJ2-2|many
CASSIAGVNTGELFF
TGTGCCAGTAGTATTGCAGGGGTAAACACCGGGGAGCTGTTTTTT
>NA|TRBV5-6|TRBJ2-5|many
CASSLSRIFAETQYF
TGTGCCAGCAGCTTGTCCAGGATTTTTGCAGAGACCCAGTACTTC
>NA|TRBV7-9|TRBJ2-7|NA
CASSGQLGPNFYEQYF
TGTGCCAGCAGCGGGCAACTAGGACCGAATTTCTACGAGCAGTACTTC
>NA|TRBV19|TRBJ2-4|few
CASRRDAAPKNIQYF
TGTGCCAGCAGGCGGGACGCCGCTCCAAAAAACATTCAGTACTTC
>NA|TRBV6-5|TRBJ1-1|many
CASRRVPTEAFF
TGTGCCAGCAGAAGGGTGCCCACTGAAGCTTTCTTT
>NA|TRBV5-5|TRBJ1-2|many
CASSFLLDWTDGYTF
TGTGCCAGCAGCTTCCTACTCGATTGGACGGATGGCTACACCTTC
>NA|TRBV12-3/TRBV12-4|TRBJ1-5|many
CASSFHGTNQPQHF
TGTGCCAGCAGTTTCCACGGAACTAATCAGCCCCAGCATTTT